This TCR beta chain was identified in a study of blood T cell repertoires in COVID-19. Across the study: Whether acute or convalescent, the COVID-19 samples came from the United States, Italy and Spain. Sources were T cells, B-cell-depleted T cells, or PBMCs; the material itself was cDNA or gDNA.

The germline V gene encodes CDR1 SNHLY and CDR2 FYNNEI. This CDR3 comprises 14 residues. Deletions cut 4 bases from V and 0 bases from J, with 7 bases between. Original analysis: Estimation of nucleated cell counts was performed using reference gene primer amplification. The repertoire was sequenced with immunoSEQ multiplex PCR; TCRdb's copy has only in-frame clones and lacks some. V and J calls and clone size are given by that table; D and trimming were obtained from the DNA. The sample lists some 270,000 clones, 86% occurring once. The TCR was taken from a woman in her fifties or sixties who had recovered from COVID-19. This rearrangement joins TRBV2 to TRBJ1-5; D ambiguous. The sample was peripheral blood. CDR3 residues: CASSGGLSNQPQHF. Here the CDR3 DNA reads TGTGCCAGCAGTGGCGGGCTTAGCAATCAGCCCCAGCATTTT. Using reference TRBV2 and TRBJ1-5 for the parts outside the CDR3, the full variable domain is EPEVTQTPSHQVTQMGQEVILRCVPISNHLYFYWYRQILGQKVEFLVSFYNNEISEKSEIFDDQFSVERPDGSNFTLKIRSTKLEDSAMYFCASSGGLSNQPQHFGDGTRLSIL.